Shown below are 6 T cell receptor beta chains from a single sample sequenced in a study of cytomegalovirus exposure and HLA in healthy donors. Researchers ran the PCR with 60 Vbeta and 13 Jbeta primers. Generated by immunoSEQ multiplex PCR, the TCRdb table keeps only in-frame clones and is missing some. This repertoire includes approximately 190,000 clones. Sequenced material: PBMCs. The receptors stem from a boy younger than 18 in good health and CMV-seronegative.

The CDR3 sequence is CAWSGQGQYTF. Here the CDR3 DNA reads TGTGCCTGGAGTGGCCAGGGCCAGTACACCTTC. V and J are TRBV30 and TRBJ1-2, with D maybe TRBD1 (5 bases). Trimming pared 1 base from V and 11 bases from J, leaving 11 bases between. The CDR3 loop spans 11 amino acids. Germline CDR1 and CDR2: GTSNPN and SVGIG (reference sequence).

This chain joins TRBV11-2 and TRBJ1-3; D unresolved. V dropped 1 base and J dropped 2 bases, with 12 bases sitting between them. The CDR3 runs to 16 residues. Per germline, CDR1 SGHAT and CDR2 FQNNGV. CDR3 in amino acids: CASSLGALFTGNTIYF. Written as DNA, the CDR3 is TGTGCCAGCAGCTTAGGGGCCCTGTTCACTGGAAACACCATATATTTT.

V and J are TRBV7-3 and TRBJ2-1; 8 positions match TRBD2. The CDR3 runs to 16 residues. J lost 3 bases, V lost 0 bases, and 4 bases had no gene match. Germline CDR1 reads SGHTA; CDR2 reads FQGTGA. CDR3 region: CASSLTAGGLYNEQFF. In DNA form, the CDR3 reads TGTGCCAGCAGCTTAACTGCGGGGGGTCTCTACAATGAGCAGTTCTTC.

Comment on this clone: Other DNA variants within this sample encode the same CDR3. The gene calls are TRBV20-1 and TRBJ2-5; D gene ambiguous. Germline V gives CDR1 DFQATT, CDR2 SNEGSKA (reference sequence). V was clipped by 5 bases and J by 2 bases, with 6 bases between them. This CDR3 spans 11 amino acids. Here the CDR3 reads CSAHFQETQYF. CDR3 DNA: TGCAGTGCTCATTTTCAAGAGACCCAGTACTTC.

V is TRBV6-6 and J is TRBJ2-3, with TRBD2 as a possible D gene (5 bases). Trimming stripped 2 bases from V and 5 bases from J, with 5 bases between. Germline V gene data show CDR1 as MNHNY and CDR2 as SVGAGI (reference sequence). The CDR3 length is 12 residues. The CDR3 sequence: CASSYAGDTQYF. CDR3 coding DNA: TGTGCCAGCAGTTACGCGGGAGATACGCAGTATTTT.

As concerns this clone: Other DNA sequences in this sample translate to the same CDR3. V gene TRBV19 combines with J gene TRBJ2-7; D ambiguous. V lost 3 bases and J 3 bases, leaving 9 bases between the germline ends. CDR1 LNHDA and CDR2 SQIVND come from the germline V gene (reference sequence). The CDR3 covers 13 residues. The CDR3 DNA is TGTGCCAGTAGTATGGGCTCGAGCTACGAGCAGTACTTC. This encodes CASSMGSSYEQYF. The full variable domain, its missing parts supplied by reference TRBV19 and TRBJ2-7, is DGGITQSPKYLFRKEGQNVTLSCEQNLNHDAMYWYRQDPGQGLRLIYYSQIVNDFQKGDIAEGYSVSREKKESFPLTVTSAQKNPTAFYLCASSMGSSYEQYFGPGTRLTVT.